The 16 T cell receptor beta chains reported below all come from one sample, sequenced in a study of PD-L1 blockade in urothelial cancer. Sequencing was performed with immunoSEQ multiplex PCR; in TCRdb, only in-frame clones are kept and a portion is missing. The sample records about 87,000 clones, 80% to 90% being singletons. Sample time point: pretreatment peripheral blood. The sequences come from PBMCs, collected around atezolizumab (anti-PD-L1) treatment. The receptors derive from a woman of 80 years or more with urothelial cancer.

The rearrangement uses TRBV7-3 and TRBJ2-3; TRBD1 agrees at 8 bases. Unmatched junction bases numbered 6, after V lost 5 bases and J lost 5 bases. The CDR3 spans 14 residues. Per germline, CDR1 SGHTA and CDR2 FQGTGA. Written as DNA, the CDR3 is TGTGCCAGCAGCCCCCAGGGGGCCGGAGATACGCAGTATTTT. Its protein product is CASSPQGAGDTQYF.

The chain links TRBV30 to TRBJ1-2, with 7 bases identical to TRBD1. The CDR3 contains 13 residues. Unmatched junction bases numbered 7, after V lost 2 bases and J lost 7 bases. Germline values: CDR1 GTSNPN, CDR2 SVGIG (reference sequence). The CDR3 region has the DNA TGTGCCTGGAGTCTAAACAGGGGCAGTGGCTACACCTTC. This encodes CAWSLNRGSGYTF.

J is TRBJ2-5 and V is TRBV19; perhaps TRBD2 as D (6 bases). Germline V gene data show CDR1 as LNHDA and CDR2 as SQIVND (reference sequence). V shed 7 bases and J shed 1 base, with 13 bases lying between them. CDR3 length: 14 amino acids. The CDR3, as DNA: TGTGCCAGTACTCCCGGGACTGGCCAAGAGACCCAGTACTTC. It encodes CASTPGTGQETQYF.

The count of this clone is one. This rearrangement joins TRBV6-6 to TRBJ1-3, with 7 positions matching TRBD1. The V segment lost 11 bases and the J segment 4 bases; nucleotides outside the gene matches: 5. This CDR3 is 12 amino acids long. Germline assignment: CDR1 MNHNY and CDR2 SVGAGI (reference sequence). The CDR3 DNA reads TGTGCCGTATCAGGGGGGGGAAACACCATATATTTT. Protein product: CAVSGGGNTIYF.

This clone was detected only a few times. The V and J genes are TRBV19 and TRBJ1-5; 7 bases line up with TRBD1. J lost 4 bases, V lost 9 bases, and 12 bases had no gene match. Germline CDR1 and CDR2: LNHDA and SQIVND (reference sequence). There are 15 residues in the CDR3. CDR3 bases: TGTGCCAGCACTAGCGGGACAGCCCCAAATCAGCCCCAGCATTTT. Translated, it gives CASTSGTAPNQPQHF.

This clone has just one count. The CDR3: CASSPVGASTDTQYF. CDR3 coding DNA: TGTGCCAGCTCACCAGTTGGGGCGAGCACAGATACGCAGTATTTT. The chain combines TRBV18 with TRBJ2-3; tentative D call: TRBD1 (5 bases). The germline CDR1 and CDR2 sequences are KGHSH and LQKENI. V lost 2 bases and J 0 bases, leaving 9 bases between the germline ends. The CDR3 runs to 15 residues.

In nucleotides, the CDR3 is TGTGCCAGCAGTTTACCCGGGACAGGCTACGAGCAGTACTTC. It specifies CASSLPGTGYEQYF. The genes are TRBV28 and TRBJ2-7; 8 bases fit TRBD1. CDR3 length: 14 residues. V lost 2 bases, J lost 3 bases, and 3 bases stayed unmatched. Germline CDR1 MDHEN, CDR2 SYDVKM.

CDR3 bases: TGTGCCAGTAGTATCGGGGGGACTAGAGGGACAGATACGCAGTATTTT. Translated, it gives CASSIGGTRGTDTQYF. The rearrangement links TRBV19 to TRBJ2-3; TRBD2 matches 8 bases. CDR1 LNHDA and CDR2 SQIVND come from the germline V gene (reference sequence). V was pared by 3 bases and J by 3 bases, with 8 bases of the junction left unmatched. This CDR3 comprises 16 residues.

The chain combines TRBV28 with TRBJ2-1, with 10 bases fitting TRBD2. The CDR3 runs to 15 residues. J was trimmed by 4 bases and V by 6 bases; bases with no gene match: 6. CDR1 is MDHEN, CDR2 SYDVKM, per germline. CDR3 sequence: CASRSAGGPYNEQFF. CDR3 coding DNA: TGTGCCAGCAGGTCAGCGGGAGGGCCGTACAATGAGCAGTTCTTC.

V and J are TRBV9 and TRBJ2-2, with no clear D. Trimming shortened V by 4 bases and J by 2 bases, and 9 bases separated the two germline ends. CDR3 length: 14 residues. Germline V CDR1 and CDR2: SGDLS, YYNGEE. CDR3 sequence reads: CASSPQYNTGELFF. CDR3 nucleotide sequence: TGTGCCAGCAGCCCCCAGTATAACACCGGGGAGCTGTTTTTT.

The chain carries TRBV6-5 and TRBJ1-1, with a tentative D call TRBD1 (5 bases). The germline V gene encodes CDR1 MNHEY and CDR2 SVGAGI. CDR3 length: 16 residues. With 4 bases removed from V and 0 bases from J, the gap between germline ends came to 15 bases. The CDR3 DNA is TGTGCCAGCAGTTCCCTCGGGGGGGGAGTGAACACTGAAGCTTTCTTT. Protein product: CASSSLGGGVNTEAFF.

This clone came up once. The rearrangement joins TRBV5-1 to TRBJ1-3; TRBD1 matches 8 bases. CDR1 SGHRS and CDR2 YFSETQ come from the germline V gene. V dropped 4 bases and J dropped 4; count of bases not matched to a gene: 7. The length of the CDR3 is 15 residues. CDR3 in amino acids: CASSQTGVSGNTIYF. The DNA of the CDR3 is TGCGCCAGCAGCCAGACAGGGGTGTCGGGAAACACCATATATTTT.

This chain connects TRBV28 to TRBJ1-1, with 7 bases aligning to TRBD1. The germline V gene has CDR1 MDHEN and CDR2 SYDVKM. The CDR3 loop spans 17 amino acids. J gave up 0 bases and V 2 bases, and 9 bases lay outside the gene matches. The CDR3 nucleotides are TGTGCCAGCAGTTTAGAAGGGGGCAGGGGAATGAACACTGAAGCTTTCTTT. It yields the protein CASSLEGGRGMNTEAFF.

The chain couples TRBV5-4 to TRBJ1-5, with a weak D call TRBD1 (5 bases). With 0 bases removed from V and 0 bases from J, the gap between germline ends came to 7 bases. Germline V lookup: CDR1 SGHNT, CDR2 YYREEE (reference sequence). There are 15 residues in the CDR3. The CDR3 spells CASSLAGNSNQPQHF. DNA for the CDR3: TGTGCCAGCAGCTTGGCAGGGAATAGCAATCAGCCCCAGCATTTT.

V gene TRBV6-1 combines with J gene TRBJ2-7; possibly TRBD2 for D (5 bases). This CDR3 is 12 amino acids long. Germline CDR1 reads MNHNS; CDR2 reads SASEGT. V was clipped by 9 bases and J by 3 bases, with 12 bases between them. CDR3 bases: TGTGCCAGTAGCGCCGACGGCTACGAGCAGTACTTC. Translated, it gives CASSADGYEQYF.

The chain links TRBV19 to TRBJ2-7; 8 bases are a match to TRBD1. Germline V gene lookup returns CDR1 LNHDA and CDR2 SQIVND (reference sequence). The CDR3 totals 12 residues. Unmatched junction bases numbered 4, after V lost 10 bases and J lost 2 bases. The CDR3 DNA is TGTGCCACCACGGGACAGGCCTACGAGCAGTACTTC. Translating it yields CATTGQAYEQYF.